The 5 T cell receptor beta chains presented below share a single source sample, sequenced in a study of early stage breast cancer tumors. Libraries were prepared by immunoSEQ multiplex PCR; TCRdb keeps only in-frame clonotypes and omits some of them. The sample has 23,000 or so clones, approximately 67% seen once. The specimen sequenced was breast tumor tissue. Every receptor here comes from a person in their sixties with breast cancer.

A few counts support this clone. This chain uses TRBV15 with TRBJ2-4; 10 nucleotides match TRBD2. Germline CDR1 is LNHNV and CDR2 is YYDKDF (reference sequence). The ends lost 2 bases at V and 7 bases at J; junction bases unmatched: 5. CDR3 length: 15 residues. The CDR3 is CATSRKREGLNIQYF. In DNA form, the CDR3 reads TGTGCCACCAGCAGAAAGCGGGAGGGCCTTAACATTCAGTACTTC.

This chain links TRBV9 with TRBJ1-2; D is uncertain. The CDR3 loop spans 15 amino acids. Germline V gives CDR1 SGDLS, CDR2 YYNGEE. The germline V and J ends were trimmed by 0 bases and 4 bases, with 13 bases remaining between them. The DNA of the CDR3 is TGTGCCAGCAGCGTAGGTGGGAGTCAAATCTATGGCTACACCTTC. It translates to CASSVGGSQIYGYTF.

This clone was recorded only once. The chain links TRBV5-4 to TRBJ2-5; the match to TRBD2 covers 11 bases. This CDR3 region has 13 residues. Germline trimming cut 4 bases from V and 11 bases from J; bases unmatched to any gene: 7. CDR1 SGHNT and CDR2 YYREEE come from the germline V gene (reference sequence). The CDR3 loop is CASSPGTSGGQYF. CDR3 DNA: TGTGCCAGCAGCCCAGGGACTAGCGGAGGACAGTACTTC.

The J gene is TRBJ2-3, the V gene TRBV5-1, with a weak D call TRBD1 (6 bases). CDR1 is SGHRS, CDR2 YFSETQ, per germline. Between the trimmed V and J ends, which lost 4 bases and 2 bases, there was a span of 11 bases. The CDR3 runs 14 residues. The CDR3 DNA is TGCGCCAGCAGCGGGCAGGGGTTCACAGATACGCAGTATTTT. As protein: CASSGQGFTDTQYF. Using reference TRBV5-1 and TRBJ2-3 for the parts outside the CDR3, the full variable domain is KAGVTQTPRYLIKTRGQQVTLSCSPISGHRSVSWYQQTPGQGLQFLFEYFSETQRNKGNFPGRFSGRQFSNSRSEMNVSTLELGDSALYLCASSGQGFTDTQYFGPGTRLTVL.

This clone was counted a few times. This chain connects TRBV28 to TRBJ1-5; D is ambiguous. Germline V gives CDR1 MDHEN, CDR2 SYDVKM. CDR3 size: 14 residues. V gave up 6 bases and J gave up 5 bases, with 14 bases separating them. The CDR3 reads CASSPARLDQPQHF. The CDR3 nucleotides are TGTGCCAGCAGCCCGGCCCGACTGGATCAGCCCCAGCATTTT.